The sequence of this TCR beta chain was determined in a study of blood T cell repertoires in COVID-19. Study-level information: Acute-phase and convalescent COVID-19 samples originated in the United States, Italy and Spain. Sample material is recorded as cDNA or gDNA derived from T cells, B-cell-depleted T cells, or PBMCs.

In the original analysis: Scientists estimated how many nucleated cells there were by amplifying reference gene primers. Clones were read by immunoSEQ multiplex PCR, and TCRdb kept only the in-frame ones, dropping some. V, J and clone size derive from that table, while D and trimming were established from the DNA sequence. The sample holds fewer than 40,000 clones; approximately 80% are singletons and the top ten take 13% to 15%. The CDR3 consists of 15 residues. CDR1 SNHLY and CDR2 FYNNEI come from the germline V gene. Trimming left V 6 bases short and J 1 base short, with 15 bases between. The receptor comes from a human donor in a cohort sampled during active COVID-19. The sequenced sample consisted of peripheral blood. The V gene is TRBV2, the J gene TRBJ2-5; a possible D gene is TRBD2 (6 bases). This CDR3 reads CASSGGIGIQETQYF. The CDR3 DNA reads as TGTGCCAGCAGCGGCGGGATCGGTATCCAAGAGACCCAGTACTTC.